The clone carrying this T cell receptor beta chain was seen a few times. What it binds is not known. What was sequenced were expressed TCRB transcripts, since all of the isolated RNA had been reverse transcribed. Produced via immunoSEQ multiplex PCR; TCRdb's table is partial and in-frame only. The sample lists more than 250,000 clones; around 22% were seen once. The data belong to a study of beta chain features in type 1 diabetes. Notes on the study in general: Sequencing from cDNA could over-represent high-TCR-expressing cells. Across all four CD4+ subsets, people with type 1 diabetes showed modestly shorter TCRB CDR3s. The influence of HLA type on TCRB rearrangement stayed undetermined. Lower insertion and higher deletion counts appeared at VDJ junctions in type 1 diabetes patients.

This receptor was taken from a woman aged 30 to 39 with type 1 diabetes. Sequencing input: naive CD4+ T cells from blood.

CDR3 amino acids: CASSLDPQGSYEQYF. CDR3 coding DNA: TGCGCCAGCAGCTTGGACCCTCAGGGCTCCTACGAGCAGTACTTC. The chain carries TRBV5-1 and TRBJ2-7; maybe TRBD1 (5 bases). The CDR3 totals 15 residues. Germline assignment: CDR1 SGHRS and CDR2 YFSETQ. V lost 0 bases, J lost 0 bases, and 10 bases lay in between.